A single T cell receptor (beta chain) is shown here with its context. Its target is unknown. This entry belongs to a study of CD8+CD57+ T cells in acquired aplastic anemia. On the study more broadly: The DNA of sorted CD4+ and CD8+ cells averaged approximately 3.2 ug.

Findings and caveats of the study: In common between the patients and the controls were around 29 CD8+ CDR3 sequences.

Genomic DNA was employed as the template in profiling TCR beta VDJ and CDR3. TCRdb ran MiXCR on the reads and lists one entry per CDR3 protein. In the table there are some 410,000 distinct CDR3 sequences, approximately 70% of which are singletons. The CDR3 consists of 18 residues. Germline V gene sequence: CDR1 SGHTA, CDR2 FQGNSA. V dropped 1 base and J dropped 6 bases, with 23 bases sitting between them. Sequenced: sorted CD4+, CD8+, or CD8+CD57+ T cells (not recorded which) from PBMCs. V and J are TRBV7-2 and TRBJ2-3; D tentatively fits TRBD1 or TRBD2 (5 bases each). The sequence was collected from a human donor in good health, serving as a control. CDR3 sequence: CASSLVLGPTGKLDTQYF. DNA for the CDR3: TGTGCCAGCAGCTTAGTGCTGGGGCCAACCGGGAAGCTGGATACGCAGTATTTT.